The subject of this entry is one T cell receptor beta chain. Original processing notes: How many nucleated cells were present was estimated from reference gene primer amplification. Clones were read by immunoSEQ multiplex PCR, and TCRdb kept only the in-frame ones, dropping some. Clone size and V and J calls were adopted from that table, with D and trimming inferred from the DNA. The data contain 200,000 to 250,000 clones, about 79% of them seen just once; the ten biggest clones take up around 8.9%. This specimen comes from a study of blood T cell repertoires in COVID-19. Study-level background: Acute-phase and convalescent COVID-19 samples originated in the United States, Italy and Spain. PBMCs, B-cell-depleted T cells, or T cells were the source of the cDNA or gDNA that made up the material.

Trimming took off 6 bases at V and 6 bases at J, with 21 bases between the two ends. Germline CDR1 and CDR2: SSHAT and FNYEAQ (reference sequence). The CDR3 has 15 amino acids. The rearrangement links TRBV7-7 to TRBJ2-7; D perhaps matches TRBD1 (6 bases). Sequenced sample: peripheral blood. The source is a man older than 75 with acute or convalescent COVID-19. CDR3 protein: CASSPGQLNSGEQYF. The CDR3 nucleotides are TGTGCCAGCAGTCCGGGACAATTGAATTCGGGCGAGCAGTACTTC.